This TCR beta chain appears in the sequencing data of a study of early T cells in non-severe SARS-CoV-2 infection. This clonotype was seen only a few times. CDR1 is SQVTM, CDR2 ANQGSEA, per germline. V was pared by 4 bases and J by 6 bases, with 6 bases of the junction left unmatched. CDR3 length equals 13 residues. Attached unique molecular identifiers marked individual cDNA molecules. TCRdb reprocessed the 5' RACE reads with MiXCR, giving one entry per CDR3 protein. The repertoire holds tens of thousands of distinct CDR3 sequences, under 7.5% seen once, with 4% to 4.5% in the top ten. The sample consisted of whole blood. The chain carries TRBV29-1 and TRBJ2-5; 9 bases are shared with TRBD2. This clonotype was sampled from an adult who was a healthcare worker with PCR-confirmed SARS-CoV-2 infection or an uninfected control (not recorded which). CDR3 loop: CSVAGLARQTQYF. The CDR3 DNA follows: TGCAGCGTTGCGGGACTAGCTAGACAGACCCAGTACTTC.